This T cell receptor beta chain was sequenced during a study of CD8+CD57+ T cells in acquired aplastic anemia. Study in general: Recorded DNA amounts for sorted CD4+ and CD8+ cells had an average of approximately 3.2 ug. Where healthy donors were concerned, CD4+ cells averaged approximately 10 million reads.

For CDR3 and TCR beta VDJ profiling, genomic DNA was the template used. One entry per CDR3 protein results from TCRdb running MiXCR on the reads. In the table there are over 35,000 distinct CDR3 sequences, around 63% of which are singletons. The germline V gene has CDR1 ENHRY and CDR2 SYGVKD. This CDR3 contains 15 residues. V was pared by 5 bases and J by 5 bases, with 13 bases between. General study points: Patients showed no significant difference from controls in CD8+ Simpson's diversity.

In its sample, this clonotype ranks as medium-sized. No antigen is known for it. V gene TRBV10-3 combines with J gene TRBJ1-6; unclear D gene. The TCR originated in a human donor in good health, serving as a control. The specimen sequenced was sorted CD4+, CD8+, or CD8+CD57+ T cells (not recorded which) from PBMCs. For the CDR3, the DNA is TGTGCCATCAGTCAAGGGTCCCCTCATAATTCACCCCTCCACTTT. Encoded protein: CAISQGSPHNSPLHF.